The 31 T cell receptor beta chains below all came from one sample that was sequenced in a study of cytomegalovirus exposure and HLA in healthy donors. PCR involved 60 Vbeta and 13 Jbeta primers. Here immunoSEQ multiplex PCR was the method, and the copy in TCRdb shows in-frame clones only, minus some. The sample holds over 150,000 clones, roughly 80% seen once. Sequenced sample: PBMCs. These receptors came from a male donor in good health and CMV-seropositive.

V usage is TRBV19 and J usage is TRBJ2-1, with 13 positions matching TRBD2. CDR1 is LNHDA, CDR2 SQIVND, per germline (reference sequence). The V segment lost 7 bases and the J segment 4 bases; nucleotides outside the gene matches: 19. This CDR3 spans 20 amino acids. The CDR3 loop reads CASNVRGPLAGGPGYNEQFF. DNA for the CDR3: TGTGCCAGTAACGTCAGGGGGCCACTAGCGGGAGGGCCAGGTTACAATGAGCAGTTCTTC.

The gene calls are TRBV9 and TRBJ1-6, with 7 bases aligning to TRBD1. This CDR3 comprises 13 residues. The germline gives CDR1 SGDLS, CDR2 YYNGEE. V was clipped by 3 bases and J by 10 bases; unmatched bases: 4. The CDR3 DNA follows: TGTGCCAGCAGCGCTGCAGGGGGATCACCCCTCCACTTT. Its translation is CASSAAGGSPLHF.

The chain is built from TRBV9 and TRBJ2-6, with TRBD1 matching over 7 bases. This CDR3 contains 18 residues. The J segment lost 5 bases and the V segment lost 0 bases, leaving 11 bases of the junction unmatched. CDR1 is SGDLS, CDR2 YYNGEE, per germline. CDR3 coding DNA: TGTGCCAGCAGCGTAGCCGGGACAGAGACTGGCAGGGCCAACGTCCTGACTTTC. It translates to CASSVAGTETGRANVLTF.

Here the CDR3 DNA reads TGTGCCAGCAGTTACGAAGGGACTAGCGCTGTTCATACGCAGTATTTT. This sequence encodes CASSYEGTSAVHTQYF. This chain connects TRBV6-5 to TRBJ2-3; 10 nucleotides line up with TRBD2. With 2 bases clipped from V and 7 bases from J, the junction kept 9 bases outside the gene matches. Germline V CDR1 and CDR2: MNHEY, SVGAGI. The CDR3 is 16 residues long.

The V and J genes are TRBV19 and TRBJ1-2; TRBD1 might be the D (5 bases). Trimming left V 8 bases short and J 4 bases short, with 14 bases between. The CDR3 covers 13 residues. The germline V gene encodes CDR1 LNHDA and CDR2 SQIVND (reference sequence). The CDR3 is CASQPDNSYGYTF. CDR3 DNA: TGTGCCAGTCAGCCGGACAATAGCTATGGCTACACCTTC. The whole variable domain, filled in from reference TRBV19 and TRBJ1-2, reads DGGITQSPKYLFRKEGQNVTLSCEQNLNHDAMYWYRQDPGQGLRLIYYSQIVNDFQKGDIAEGYSVSREKKESFPLTVTSAQKNPTAFYLCASQPDNSYGYTFGSGTRLTVV.

The chain joins TRBV27 to TRBJ1-5, with D tentatively TRBD1 (5 bases). The V gene lost 2 bases and the J gene lost 4 bases, with 15 bases spanning the gap. The CDR3 spans 16 residues. Per germline, CDR1 MNHEY and CDR2 SMNVEV (reference sequence). The CDR3 nucleotides read TGTGCCAGCAGTTTACGTGGGGCAGGGCCGAATCAGCCCCAGCATTTT. Amino acid sequence: CASSLRGAGPNQPQHF.

V is TRBV27 and J is TRBJ2-4, with D maybe TRBD1 (6 bases). The germline V gene encodes CDR1 MNHEY and CDR2 SMNVEV (reference sequence). V was pared by 6 bases and J by 7 bases, with 10 bases between. The CDR3 totals 12 residues. CDR3 protein: CASSPGHNIQYF. CDR3 nucleotides: TGTGCCAGCAGCCCGGGACACAACATTCAGTACTTC.

The V gene is TRBV25-1, the J gene TRBJ1-3, with TRBD1 matching 7 bases. Germline values: CDR1 MGHDK, CDR2 SYGVNS. There are 14 residues in the CDR3. V gave up 6 bases and J gave up 2 bases; unmatched junction bases: 4. The CDR3: CASRKGTAGNTIYF. Written as DNA, the CDR3 is TGTGCCAGCAGGAAGGGGACAGCTGGAAACACCATATATTTT. Complete variable domain (other parts from reference TRBV25-1 and TRBJ1-3): EADIYQTPRYLVIGTGKKITLECSQTMGHDKMYWYQQDPGMELHLIHYSYGVNSTEKGDLSSESTVSRIRTEHFPLTLESARPSHTSQYLCASRKGTAGNTIYFGEGSWLTVV.

The chain uses TRBV4-1 and TRBJ1-2; D call uncertain. Trimming took 6 bases from V and 8 from J, leaving 16 bases between them. Looked up from germline, CDR1 is MGHRA and CDR2 is YSYEKL. This CDR3 is 13 amino acids long. The CDR3 region has the DNA TGCGCCAGCAGAAAGCCCGGGGATCCCGGCTACACCTTC. Translating it yields CASRKPGDPGYTF.

The chain links TRBV6-5 to TRBJ1-1; possibly TRBD1 for D (5 bases). The CDR3 totals 15 residues. Germline V gene data show CDR1 as MNHEY and CDR2 as SVGAGI. V lost 8 bases, J lost 4 bases, and 20 bases lay in between. CDR3 nucleotides: TGTGCCAGCCGCCGAAAAAAACGGGGGTTCACTGAAGCTTTCTTT. Translated: CASRRKKRGFTEAFF.

This chain uses TRBV7-9 with TRBJ1-2, with D possibly TRBD1 on 6 matching bases. The V end was cut by 5 bases, the J end by 2 bases, with 15 bases between. CDR1 is SEHNR and CDR2 is FQNEAQ in the germline V gene (reference sequence). The CDR3 sequence is 15 residues long. CDR3 protein: CASSPTTGSNYGYTF. CDR3 DNA: TGTGCCAGCAGCCCGACGACAGGATCGAACTATGGCTACACCTTC.

The chain joins TRBV7-2 to TRBJ2-7; 14 positions match TRBD2. The CDR3 runs to 17 residues. The germline V gene has CDR1 SGHTA and CDR2 FQGNSA. The V and J ends lost 4 bases and 4 bases, in that order; junction bases with no gene match: 9. The CDR3, as DNA: TGTGCCAGCAGCTCGATCCCGGGACTAGCGGGGGATTACGAGCAGTACTTC. Its protein is CASSSIPGLAGDYEQYF.

The chain uses TRBV30 and TRBJ1-3; weak D call: TRBD1 (5 bases). The CDR3 consists of 12 residues. Trimming removed 2 bases at V and 9 bases at J, with 11 bases between. Germline CDR1 is GTSNPN and CDR2 is SVGIG (reference sequence). The DNA for the CDR3 is TGTGCCTGGAGTACCGGGGGTGGCACCATATATTTT. Translation gives CAWSTGGGTIYF.

J is TRBJ1-6 and V is TRBV5-1; TRBD1 matches 7 bases. The ends lost 1 base at V and 6 bases at J; junction bases unmatched: 10. CDR3 size: 17 residues. The germline V gene encodes CDR1 SGHRS and CDR2 YFSETQ. The CDR3 loop is CASSLMVGDSLNSPLHF. The DNA of the CDR3 is TGCGCCAGCAGCTTGATGGTCGGGGACAGCCTTAATTCACCCCTCCACTTT.

V is TRBV5-1 and J is TRBJ2-7; 8 nucleotides align to TRBD1. V lost 4 bases to trimming and J lost 2 bases; unmatched junction nucleotides: 5. CDR3 length: 14 residues. Germline loops: CDR1 SGHRS, CDR2 YFSETQ. CDR3: CASSLDRETYEQYF. CDR3 in DNA: TGCGCCAGCAGCCTGGACAGGGAGACCTACGAGCAGTACTTC.

The V gene is TRBV5-1, the J gene TRBJ1-1; D uncertain. The germline V gene has CDR1 SGHRS and CDR2 YFSETQ. The CDR3 covers 14 residues. DNA for the CDR3: TGCGTGTCGCAGGAGGGAGGTGTGAACACTGAAGCTTTCTTT. Its protein is CVSQEGGVNTEAFF.

The genes are TRBV6-6 and TRBJ2-4, with 7 bases aligning to TRBD1. J was trimmed by 7 bases and V by 8 bases; bases with no gene match: 2. There are 11 residues in the CDR3. Germline V gene data show CDR1 as MNHNY and CDR2 as SVGAGI (reference sequence). DNA of the CDR3: TGTGCCAGCGTCAGGGGGAACATTCAGTACTTC. Translated, it gives CASVRGNIQYF.

The V gene is TRBV27, the J gene TRBJ1-6; 8 bases agree with TRBD1. Germline assignment: CDR1 MNHEY and CDR2 SMNVEV (reference sequence). The ends lost 6 bases at V and 0 bases at J; junction bases unmatched: 7. CDR3 length: 17 amino acids. The CDR3 is CASSNRQGFSYNSPLHF. Written as DNA, the CDR3 is TGTGCCAGCAGCAACAGACAGGGGTTCTCCTATAATTCACCCCTCCACTTT.

The chain recombines TRBV6-5 with TRBJ2-6; a weak D match, TRBD1 (6 bases). This CDR3 is 15 amino acids long. V lost 6 bases, J lost 2 bases, and 11 bases lay in between. Germline-derived CDR1 and CDR2 are MNHEY and SVGAGI. The CDR3 protein is CASSPYRAGANVLTF. DNA for the CDR3: TGTGCCAGCAGCCCATACAGGGCTGGGGCCAACGTCCTGACTTTC.

This chain joins TRBV4-1 and TRBJ1-2; D is unresolved. The CDR3 covers 13 residues. Trimming removed 1 base from V and 4 bases from J, with 7 bases in between. Germline V lookup: CDR1 MGHRA, CDR2 YSYEKL. CDR3 protein: CASSQVPSYGYTF. Written as DNA, the CDR3 is TGCGCCAGCAGCCAAGTTCCGAGCTATGGCTACACCTTC.

This chain uses TRBV5-4 with TRBJ2-7; perhaps TRBD1 as D (6 bases). This CDR3 is 14 amino acids long. The germline V gene has CDR1 SGHNT and CDR2 YYREEE (reference sequence). The V gene lost 1 base and the J gene lost 6 bases, with 14 bases spanning the gap. CDR3 bases: TGTGCCAGCAGCTTGTACCAGGGGACGGGCGAGCAGTACTTC. Protein: CASSLYQGTGEQYF.

This clone was counted once. V gene TRBV19 combines with J gene TRBJ2-7, with D perhaps matching TRBD1 (6 bases). V was pared by 5 bases and J by 1 base, with 15 bases between. The CDR3 totals 15 residues. Germline CDR1 reads LNHDA; CDR2 reads SQIVND (reference sequence). The CDR3 DNA follows: TGTGCCAGTAGTTCCTATGCCGGACAGTCCTACGAGCAGTACTTC. It yields the protein CASSSYAGQSYEQYF.

The chain uses TRBV5-8 and TRBJ1-6; 7 bases are shared with TRBD1. The CDR3 length is 15 residues. Unmatched junction bases numbered 6, after V lost 4 bases and J lost 5 bases. CDR1 and CDR2 from the germline V gene are SGHTS and YDEGEE. CDR3 region: CASSPRQGNNSPLHF. The CDR3, as DNA: TGTGCCAGCAGCCCGAGACAGGGAAATAATTCACCCCTCCACTTT.

The V gene is TRBV19, the J gene TRBJ2-7; 10 bases map to TRBD2. The CDR3 contains 14 residues. CDR1 and CDR2 (germline): LNHDA, SQIVND (reference sequence). V lost 10 bases to trimming and J lost 5 bases; unmatched junction nucleotides: 11. The CDR3 DNA is TGTGCCACTGGGAGCGGGAGGGGTATCCACGAGCAGTACTTC. It encodes CATGSGRGIHEQYF. Drawing the rest from reference TRBV19 and TRBJ2-7, the complete variable domain is DGGITQSPKYLFRKEGQNVTLSCEQNLNHDAMYWYRQDPGQGLRLIYYSQIVNDFQKGDIAEGYSVSREKKESFPLTVTSAQKNPTAFYLCATGSGRGIHEQYFGPGTRLTVT.

The chain is built from TRBV5-4 and TRBJ1-1, with 7 bases that match TRBD1. Germline loops: CDR1 SGHNT, CDR2 YYREEE (reference sequence). There are 14 residues in the CDR3. Trimming took 3 bases from V and 3 from J; bases not matched to a gene: 5. The CDR3 coding sequence is TGTGCCAGCAGCTGGGGACAGTGGGACACTGAAGCTTTCTTT. The encoded protein is CASSWGQWDTEAFF.

The chain links TRBV9 to TRBJ2-7; TRBD1 aligns across 8 bases. Germline lookup yields CDR1 SGDLS and CDR2 YYNGEE. V trimming: 3 bases; J trimming: 3 bases; junction bases outside the gene matches: 5. This CDR3 contains 14 residues. CDR3 in DNA: TGTGCCAGCAGCGCGGGACAGGCGGTCTACGAGCAGTACTTC. Amino acid sequence: CASSAGQAVYEQYF.

The chain employs TRBV11-3 and TRBJ2-5; unclear D gene. The J call is doubtful: the DNA matches TRBJ2-7 better. CDR3 length equals 13 residues. From germline, CDR1 is SGHNT and CDR2 YENEEA. This CDR3 is CASSSGSSYEQYF. In DNA form, the CDR3 reads TGTGCCAGCAGCTCCGGTAGCTCCTACGAGCAGTACTTC.

The V and J genes are TRBV30 and TRBJ2-7; 7 bases are a match to TRBD1. This CDR3 is built from 13 residues. Germline values: CDR1 GTSNPN, CDR2 SVGIG (reference sequence). J was trimmed by 6 bases and V by 6 bases; bases with no gene match: 11. The CDR3 here is CACLNRGYFEQYF. Here the CDR3 DNA reads TGTGCCTGTCTTAACAGGGGATACTTCGAGCAGTACTTC.

V is TRBV5-1 and J is TRBJ2-3, with a weak D call TRBD2 (5 bases). Looked up from germline, CDR1 is SGHRS and CDR2 is YFSETQ. V dropped 0 bases and J dropped 5 bases, with 7 bases sitting between them. The CDR3 is 13 amino acids. The CDR3 loop is CASSLAGRDTQYF. CDR3 DNA: TGCGCCAGCAGCTTGGCGGGGAGAGATACGCAGTATTTT.

This clone occurred once. The genes are TRBV28 and TRBJ2-5; possible D gene TRBD2, 7 bases. Per the germline V gene, CDR1 is MDHEN and CDR2 is SYDVKM. CDR3 length: 16 amino acids. Trimming shortened V by 6 bases and J by 1 base, and 18 bases separated the two germline ends. As DNA, the CDR3 is TGTGCCAGCAGAATGGGGGGGGCCCGACCCCAAGAGACCCAGTACTTC. Translating it yields CASRMGGARPQETQYF.

V and J are TRBV19 and TRBJ1-5; a possible D gene is TRBD1 (6 bases). The CDR3 totals 15 residues. CDR1 LNHDA and CDR2 SQIVND come from the germline V gene (reference sequence). Trimming left V 4 bases short and J 5 bases short, with 15 bases between. In DNA, the CDR3 is TGTGCCAGTAGTAAGACACAGGGAATCGATCAGCCCCAGCATTTT. Protein product: CASSKTQGIDQPQHF. The entire variable domain, with the rest obtained from reference TRBV19 and TRBJ1-5, is as follows: DGGITQSPKYLFRKEGQNVTLSCEQNLNHDAMYWYRQDPGQGLRLIYYSQIVNDFQKGDIAEGYSVSREKKESFPLTVTSAQKNPTAFYLCASSKTQGIDQPQHFGDGTRLSIL.